This entry concerns a single TCR beta chain. This table comes from immunoSEQ multiplex PCR, and its TCRdb copy is limited to in-frame clones, with some not included. Of 400,000 to 450,000 clones listed, around nine tenths are singletons. The germline CDR1 and CDR2 sequences are MNHEY and SMNVEV (reference sequence). V lost 7 bases and J lost 7, with 29 bases in between. This CDR3 is 19 amino acids long. This sample's treatment: roughly 18 received Ad26.COV2.S at low or high dose, single or two shots; about five received placebo; per-sample allocation not given. After the first vaccine or placebo injection, samples were drawn on day 63. The data are from a study of Ad26.COV2.S vaccination and SARS-CoV-2 variants.

The rearrangement uses TRBV27 and TRBJ1-6, with a weak D call TRBD1 (5 bases). The sequence was obtained from a person aged 18-60 years who received the Ad26.COV2.S COVID-19 vaccine or a placebo. The source material was peripheral blood, sampled in a trial of Ad26.COV2.S vaccine versus placebo. The CDR3 reads CASTFLDIGTSSANSPLHF. The DNA of the CDR3 is TGTGCCAGCACCTTTCTCGATATCGGGACCTCGTCGGCAAATTCACCCCTCCACTTT.